The rows below give T cell receptor beta chains drawn from one sample of a study of shared clonotypes between healthy human individuals. Assay: immunoSEQ multiplex PCR; the TCRdb copy retains only in-frame clones and omits some. This sample has 2 million to 2.5 million clones, with 85% to 95% found just once. Source material: naive CD8+ T cells sorted from blood. The source of these receptors is a man aged 18 to 35 in good health. CDR3s include the opening cysteine and the closing phenylalanine or tryptophan. Each record gives: V gene, J gene, clone size, D gene, CDR3 protein, CDR3 DNA. The D gene is left open where the match is weak. Clone size, where shown, is once, few, many, or a class for clones that have expanded.

TRBV19	TRBJ2-2	-	-	CASSIAGGGELFF	TGTGCCAGTAGTATAGCGGGTGGCGGGGAGCTGTTTTTT
TRBV4-3	TRBJ2-7	-	TRBD2	CASSQDWAPSGRYEQYF	TGCGCCAGCAGCCAAGATTGGGCACCAAGCGGGAGGTACGAGCAGTACTTC
TRBV27	TRBJ2-7	-	TRBD2	CASSRGGGGEQYF	TGTGCCAGCAGCCGGGGCGGGGGGGGCGAGCAGTACTTC
TRBV19	TRBJ2-3	once	TRBD2	CASSIPGLGTDTQYF	TGTGCCAGTAGTATACCGGGACTAGGGACAGATACGCAGTATTTT
TRBV7-9	TRBJ2-3	-	-	CAERTVQDGKNTQYF	TGTGCCGAACGTACCGTTCAGGACGGTAAAAATACGCAGTATTTT
TRBV14	TRBJ1-1	-	TRBD1	CASSPWTGGLNTEAFF	TGTGCCAGCAGCCCCTGGACAGGGGGCTTGAACACTGAAGCTTTCTTT
TRBV7-8	TRBJ2-7	once	TRBD2	CASTVRGTYEQYF	TGTGCCAGCACCGTGCGGGGGACCTACGAGCAGTACTTC
TRBV4-2	TRBJ2-1	-	-	CASSLGGGDNEQFF	TGTGCCAGCAGCCTAGGGGGGGGAGACAATGAGCAGTTCTTC
TRBV19	TRBJ1-1	-	-	CASSVSSGTPFTEAFF	TGTGCCAGTAGTGTCTCCTCCGGGACACCGTTCACTGAAGCTTTCTTT
TRBV4-1	TRBJ1-1	-	TRBD1	CASSHVQGVNTEAFF	TGCGCCAGCAGCCATGTACAGGGGGTTAACACTGAAGCTTTCTTT
TRBV29-1	TRBJ2-1	-	TRBD2	CSVVTLAGGEQFF	TGCAGCGTTGTTACACTAGCGGGAGGGGAGCAGTTCTTC
TRBV7-2	TRBJ1-2	-	TRBD1	CASSLLSWGTAGGYTF	TGTGCCAGCAGCCTCCTGTCCTGGGGGACAGCCGGTGGCTACACCTTC
TRBV5-1	TRBJ2-7	-	-	CASSLVAGETYEQYF	TGCGCCAGCAGCTTGGTGGCAGGGGAGACCTACGAGCAGTACTTC
TRBV19	TRBJ2-3	once	-	CASSISSTYADTQYF	TGTGCCAGTAGTATAAGTAGCACCTACGCGGATACGCAGTATTTT
TRBV10-1	TRBJ2-7	-	-	CASSDLYRDEQYF	TGCGCCAGCAGTGATTTATACAGGGACGAGCAGTACTTC
TRBV4-1	TRBJ1-2	once	TRBD1	CASSQTGTAPNYGYTF	TGCGCCAGCAGCCAAACCGGGACAGCCCCAAACTATGGCTACACCTTC
TRBV7-9	TRBJ2-7	few	TRBD1	CASSSRDREFYEQYF	TGTGCCAGCAGCTCCCGGGACAGGGAGTTCTACGAGCAGTACTTC
TRBV6-5	TRBJ1-6	-	-	CASSQGYNSPLHF	TGTGCCAGCAGCCAGGGTTATAATTCACCCCTCCACTTT
TRBV2	TRBJ1-1	once	TRBD1	CASSPTGEGSTEAFF	TGTGCCAGCAGTCCTACAGGGGAGGGTAGCACTGAAGCTTTCTTT
TRBV10-2	TRBJ1-5	-	TRBD1	CASRPGSGGDQPQHF	TGCGCCAGCCGCCCGGGATCAGGGGGAGATCAGCCCCAGCATTTT
TRBV27	TRBJ1-5	once	TRBD1	CASSLAGGSNQPQHF	TGTGCCAGCAGTTTGGCAGGGGGCAGCAATCAGCCCCAGCATTTT
TRBV4-3	TRBJ2-7	-	-	CASSQGYGAEQYF	TGCGCCAGCAGCCAAGGATACGGGGCCGAGCAGTACTTC
TRBV2	TRBJ2-7	once	-	CASRGAGTLYEQYF	TGTGCCAGCAGGGGGGCCGGGACGCTTTACGAGCAGTACTTC
TRBV6-1	TRBJ2-7	-	-	CASSPTTGAYEQYF	TGTGCCAGCAGTCCGACGACAGGTGCCTACGAGCAGTACTTC
TRBV14	TRBJ2-1	-	-	CASSLGPSSYNEQFF	TGTGCCAGCAGCCTTGGACCCAGCTCCTACAATGAGCAGTTCTTC
TRBV28	TRBJ1-1	once	TRBD1	CASSRQGANTEAFF	TGTGCCAGCAGTCGACAGGGGGCTAACACTGAAGCTTTCTTT
TRBV4-1	TRBJ2-3	-	-	CASSQGDPTQYF	TGCGCCAGCAGCCAAGGGGATCCTACGCAGTATTTT
TRBV27	TRBJ2-7	-	TRBD2	CASSLAASGTYEQYF	TGTGCCAGCAGTTTGGCGGCTAGCGGAACCTACGAGCAGTACTTC
TRBV13	TRBJ2-7	-	TRBD2	CASSYRTSGVNEQYF	TGTGCCAGCAGTTATAGGACTAGCGGTGTCAACGAGCAGTACTTC
TRBV5-4	TRBJ2-7	-	-	CASSFGQHYEQYF	TGTGCCAGCAGCTTCGGGCAGCACTACGAGCAGTACTTC
TRBV11-2	TRBJ2-2	-	TRBD1	CASSLAPGTGFGELFF	TGTGCCAGCAGCTTAGCACCCGGGACAGGGTTTGGGGAGCTGTTTTTT
TRBV11-3	TRBJ2-1	-	-	CASSFATVGYNEQFF	TGTGCCAGCAGCTTTGCCACCGTAGGGTACAATGAGCAGTTCTTC
TRBV27	TRBJ1-2	-	-	CASSLSGSNYGYTF	TGTGCCAGCAGTTTATCGGGGAGCAACTATGGCTACACCTTC
TRBV5-6	TRBJ2-7	once	-	CASSGPVSYEQYF	TGTGCCAGCAGCGGGCCGGTGTCCTACGAGCAGTACTTC
TRBV6-6	TRBJ2-3	-	TRBD1	CASSYFTGDQTDTQYF	TGTGCCAGCAGTTACTTCACAGGGGATCAGACAGATACGCAGTATTTT
TRBV27	TRBJ2-7	-	-	CASSLRYPTYEQYF	TGTGCCAGTTCTTTAAGATACCCGACGTACGAGCAGTACTTC
TRBV6-6	TRBJ1-4	-	-	CASTGSGPWANEKLFF	TGTGCCAGCACCGGGTCAGGACCCTGGGCTAATGAAAAACTGTTTTTT
TRBV19	TRBJ1-1	-	TRBD1	CASRDLTGGYTEAFF	TGTGCCAGTAGGGATCTGACAGGGGGCTACACTGAAGCTTTCTTT
TRBV7-9	TRBJ2-7	-	TRBD1	CASSFGQGLFHEQYF	TGTGCCAGCAGCTTTGGACAGGGTCTTTTCCACGAGCAGTACTTC
TRBV7-6	TRBJ1-6	-	-	CASSLQGNSPLHF	TGTGCCAGCAGCTTACAGGGTAATTCACCCCTCCACTTT
TRBV9	TRBJ1-4	once	-	CASSLTGQPGEKLFF	TGTGCCAGCAGCCTAACCGGACAGCCTGGTGAAAAACTGTTTTTT
TRBV9	TRBJ1-1	once	-	CASSVEGGVDTEAFF	TGTGCCAGCAGCGTAGAAGGGGGGGTAGACACTGAAGCTTTCTTT
TRBV6-1	TRBJ2-5	-	-	CASSERRLTDQETQYF	TGTGCCAGCAGTGAAAGGCGTCTGACAGACCAAGAGACCCAGTACTTC
TRBV30	TRBJ1-1	once	-	CAWSPPPRTGRTEAFF	TGTGCCTGGAGTCCCCCCCCGAGAACAGGGCGGACTGAAGCTTTCTTT
TRBV5-8	TRBJ1-1	-	-	CASSLLGATEAFF	TGTGCCAGCAGCCTTCTAGGGGCCACTGAAGCTTTCTTT
TRBV11-2	TRBJ2-7	-	-	CASSLSLSFSYEQYF	TGTGCCAGCAGCTTATCCCTCTCCTTCTCCTACGAGCAGTACTTC
TRBV5-1	TRBJ1-4	-	-	CASSRDTGGSNEKLFF	TGCGCCAGCAGCCGCGACACCGGCGGGAGTAATGAAAAACTGTTTTTT
TRBV7-9	TRBJ1-3	once	-	CASSSPWDAHIYF	TGTGCCAGCAGCTCACCGTGGGACGCACACATATATTTT
TRBV27	TRBJ2-3	once	TRBD2	CASSSLAGGSTDTQYF	TGTGCCAGCAGTTCGCTAGCGGGGGGAAGCACAGATACGCAGTATTTT
TRBV7-9	TRBJ2-5	-	TRBD2	CASSLSTSAQETQYF	TGTGCCAGCAGCTTGTCCACTAGCGCCCAAGAGACCCAGTACTTC
TRBV12-5	TRBJ2-7	-	TRBD2	CASGWDGLAGAYEQYF	TGTGCTAGCGGGTGGGATGGGCTAGCGGGAGCCTACGAGCAGTACTTC
TRBV6-4	TRBJ2-1	-	TRBD2	CASSDVAGVVDEQFF	TGTGCCAGCAGTGACGTTGCGGGAGTAGTCGATGAGCAGTTCTTC
TRBV29-1	TRBJ2-7	-	-	CSVEERQGWEQYF	TGCAGCGTTGAAGAGAGGCAGGGATGGGAGCAGTACTTC
TRBV4-3	TRBJ2-7	once	TRBD1	CASSFDRAYEQYF	TGCGCCAGCAGCTTCGACAGGGCGTACGAGCAGTACTTC
TRBV27	TRBJ2-7	-	-	CASSLSPLVQSSYEQYF	TGTGCCAGCAGTTTATCGCCGTTGGTACAGAGCTCCTACGAGCAGTACTTC